This TCR beta chain was recorded in a study of vaccination effects on CD4 cells after COVID-19. CD4+ T cells were isolated after about nine days of culture. Participants were vaccinated with two doses of either the BNT162b2 or mRNA-1273 vaccine. The CDR3 loop spans 16 amino acids. CDR1 MDHEN and CDR2 SYDVKM come from the germline V gene. J gave up 0 bases and V 5 bases, and 9 bases lay outside the gene matches. Repertoires were generated with immunoSEQ multiplex PCR, while TCRdb's copy carries only in-frame clones and drops some. The sample contains approximately 74,000 clones, around 67% of which appear only once. On this clone itself: Its antigen is not known.

The sample was CD4+ T cells from PBMCs cultured without peptide, taken after COVID-19 vaccination. This TCR derives from a human donor who received a COVID-19 vaccine. The chain links TRBV28 to TRBJ1-1; TRBD1 matches 7 bases. As DNA, the CDR3 is TGTGCCAGCAGTCCCAAGGACAGGACCCTGAACACTGAAGCTTTCTTT. Amino acids: CASSPKDRTLNTEAFF.